The 14 T cell receptor beta chains reported below all come from one sample, sequenced in a study of T cell responses to AZD1222 COVID-19 vaccine. Sequencing was performed with immunoSEQ multiplex PCR; in TCRdb, only in-frame clones are kept and a portion is missing. The sample lists about 39,000 clones, about nine tenths occurring once. The sequences come from peripheral blood, collected 28 days after the second dose of the MenACWY control vaccine. Receptors originate from an adult who received the MenACWY meningococcal vaccine as a control.

V gene TRBV9 combines with J gene TRBJ1-3, with D hard to call. The CDR3 consists of 18 residues. Per the germline V gene, CDR1 is SGDLS and CDR2 is YYNGEE. Trimming stripped 1 base from V and 0 bases from J, with 17 bases between. The CDR3 is CASSVNPSTADSGNTIYF. For the CDR3, the DNA is TGTGCCAGCAGCGTAAACCCGTCTACAGCAGACTCTGGAAACACCATATATTTT.

This chain uses TRBV10-3 with TRBJ2-5; TRBD1 aligns across 7 bases. This CDR3 spans 15 amino acids. V dropped 5 bases and J dropped 2; count of bases not matched to a gene: 8. CDR1 and CDR2 (germline): ENHRY, SYGVKD. In nucleotides, the CDR3 is TGTGCCATCAGTCTTTCCTGGGACAGACAAGAGACCCAGTACTTC. It yields the protein CAISLSWDRQETQYF.

The chain couples TRBV18 to TRBJ2-1; 11 bases agree with TRBD2. The CDR3 extends over 20 amino acids. Germline trimming cut 0 bases from V and 4 bases from J; bases unmatched to any gene: 14. Germline V CDR1 and CDR2: KGHSH, LQKENI. The CDR3 spells CASSPPYVPGLAAQYNEQFF. Here the CDR3 DNA reads TGTGCCAGCTCACCACCTTATGTCCCGGGACTAGCGGCGCAGTACAATGAGCAGTTCTTC.

The V gene is TRBV27, the J gene TRBJ2-3, with D possibly being TRBD1 (5 bases). CDR1 and CDR2 from the germline V gene are MNHEY and SMNVEV (reference sequence). Trimming took off 5 bases at V and 2 bases at J, with 17 bases between the two ends. The CDR3 contains 16 residues. CDR3 coding DNA: TGTGCCAGCAGTCGCTCCGTGGGGCGGAACACAGATACGCAGTATTTT. Amino acids: CASSRSVGRNTDTQYF.

The rearrangement links TRBV18 to TRBJ1-2; 8 bases are shared with TRBD1. The CDR3 sequence is 15 residues long. Germline loops: CDR1 KGHSH, CDR2 LQKENI. V was clipped by 4 bases and J by 3 bases; unmatched bases: 7. The CDR3 here is CASSLYQGADYGYTF. As DNA, the CDR3 is TGTGCCAGCTCACTATATCAGGGGGCGGACTATGGCTACACCTTC.

The chain has TRBV14 and TRBJ2-3, with D unclear. Trimming cost V 4 bases and J 2 bases, with 16 bases left between them. This CDR3 is 16 amino acids long. CDR1 is SGHDN and CDR2 is FVKESK in the germline V gene. The CDR3 sequence is CASSPRPAGNTDTQYF. CDR3 coding DNA: TGTGCCAGCAGCCCGAGACCTGCCGGTAACACAGATACGCAGTATTTT.

V gene TRBV5-1 combines with J gene TRBJ2-3; D call uncertain. Germline V gene lookup returns CDR1 SGHRS and CDR2 YFSETQ. V dropped 4 bases and J dropped 5 bases, with 17 bases sitting between them. CDR3 size: 15 residues. In DNA form, the CDR3 reads TGCGCCAGCAGCCTGGGCGGCCCTGGCGGAGATACGCAGTATTTT. Translation gives CASSLGGPGGDTQYF.

The rearrangement links TRBV5-1 to TRBJ2-1; maybe TRBD2 (5 bases). The CDR3 runs to 13 residues. V lost 7 bases and J 6 bases, leaving 14 bases between the germline ends. From germline, CDR1 is SGHRS and CDR2 YFSETQ. This CDR3 reads CASSRPEGNEQFF. DNA for the CDR3: TGCGCCAGCTCGAGACCTGAGGGCAATGAGCAGTTCTTC.

The gene calls are TRBV3-1 (or the pseudogene TRBV3-2) and TRBJ2-7, with D unresolved. Germline CDR1 and CDR2: LGHDT and YNNKEL (reference sequence). V lost 0 bases and J 3 bases, leaving 6 bases between the germline ends. This CDR3 has 13 amino acids. DNA for the CDR3: TGTGCCAGCAGCCAAGACAGGCACTACGAGCAGTACTTC. This encodes CASSQDRHYEQYF.

The chain carries TRBV28 and TRBJ1-2; no clear D. This CDR3 is 14 amino acids long. The germline V and J ends were trimmed by 8 bases and 2 bases, with 15 bases remaining between them. Germline CDR1 and CDR2: MDHEN and SYDVKM. This chain's CDR3 is CASSAQNENYGYTF. CDR3 nucleotide sequence: TGTGCCAGCTCTGCCCAGAATGAGAACTATGGCTACACCTTC.

The chain uses TRBV5-4 and TRBJ2-7; D is perhaps TRBD1 (8 bases). CDR1 is SGHNT and CDR2 is YYREEE in the germline V gene (reference sequence). V gave up 5 bases and J gave up 1 base, with 19 bases separating them. The CDR3 totals 16 residues. Here the CDR3 reads CASRWGGRTGSYEQYF. Written as DNA, the CDR3 is TGTGCCAGCAGATGGGGGGGCAGGACAGGGTCCTACGAGCAGTACTTC.

The chain links TRBV10-3 to TRBJ2-4; tentatively, D is TRBD1 (8 bases). The CDR3 is made up of 13 amino acids. V lost 8 bases and J 8 bases, leaving 16 bases between the germline ends. Germline V CDR1 and CDR2: ENHRY, SYGVKD. DNA for the CDR3: TGTGCCATCGGACGAGCGGGACAGGACATTCAGTACTTC. Residues: CAIGRAGQDIQYF.

The V call is TRBV28, the J call TRBJ2-7; no clear D. Germline V lookup: CDR1 MDHEN, CDR2 SYDVKM. The CDR3 runs to 15 residues. Trimming left V 6 bases short and J 4 bases short, with 19 bases between. The CDR3 loop reads CASSTTNIIPYEQYF. The CDR3 DNA reads as TGTGCCAGCAGCACTACAAATATAATCCCGTACGAGCAGTACTTC.

The chain employs TRBV2 and TRBJ2-1; D is undetermined. Germline V gene data show CDR1 as SNHLY and CDR2 as FYNNEI. V was pared by 0 bases and J by 2 bases, with 8 bases between. The CDR3 is 15 residues long. CDR3 coding DNA: TGTGCCAGCAGTGAAGCGCTAGGAACCTACAATGAGCAGTTCTTC. Protein product: CASSEALGTYNEQFF.